The 15 T cell receptor beta chains in this list originate from one sample, sequenced in a study of cytomegalovirus exposure and HLA in healthy donors (TCRdb year 2017). Preparation of the library involved the immunoSEQ multiplex PCR assay. For the multiplex PCR, a mixture combining 60 forward primers for TCR Vbeta segments and 13 reverse primers for TCR Jbeta segments was used. TCRdb obtained this table from immuneACCESS and retained in-frame rearrangements with V and J assigned. These tables miss some clones; where compared with another copy, unresolved V genes account for less than half of the shortfall, and the remainder is unexplained. This sample is represented by roughly 120,000 clones; 81% of them were singletons. 2% to 2.5% of the sample belongs to the ten largest clones. Sequenced material: PBMCs. Receptors were obtained from a woman in her 40s in good health and CMV-seronegative.

In this sample, this clone turned up a few times. The V gene is TRBV6-5, the J gene TRBJ1-1, with D hard to call. The V and J ends lost 7 bases and 1 base respectively, with 16 bases between them. This CDR3 spans 15 amino acids. From germline, CDR1 is MNHEY and CDR2 SVGAGI. CDR3 in DNA: TGTGCCAGCACACGGACGAGGGCGGGGAACACTGAAGCTTTCTTT. This gives the protein CASTRTRAGNTEAFF.

V and J are TRBV7-6 and TRBJ2-5; D remains unclear. This CDR3 region has 13 residues. Germline V gene sequence: CDR1 SGHVS, CDR2 FNYEAQ. Deletions cut 5 bases from V and 2 bases from J, with 9 bases between. The CDR3 loop reads CASSRRVQETQYF. CDR3 coding DNA: TGTGCCAGCAGCAGACGGGTGCAAGAGACCCAGTACTTC.

The CDR3 sequence: CASSVGEFLSYEQYF. The CDR3 nucleotides read TGTGCCAGCAGCGTAGGAGAATTCCTCTCCTACGAGCAGTACTTC. This chain links TRBV9 with TRBJ2-5; D gene ambiguous. TRBJ2-7 matches the DNA end more closely, so the J call is doubtful. The CDR3 extends over 15 amino acids. Germline V lookup: CDR1 SGDLS, CDR2 YYNGEE.

This clone has a handful of counts. The chain recombines TRBV6-1 with TRBJ2-3, with 7 bases matching TRBD2. The germline CDR1 and CDR2 sequences are MNHNS and SASEGT. The CDR3 loop spans 14 amino acids. V gave up 5 bases and J gave up 2 bases; unmatched junction bases: 4. CDR3 coding DNA: TGTGCCAGCAGTTTGACTAGCTCCACAGATACGCAGTATTTT. This codes for CASSLTSSTDTQYF.

This chain links TRBV29-1 with TRBJ2-2, with D possibly TRBD1 on 5 matching bases. The CDR3 is 12 residues long. Germline CDR1 reads SQVTM; CDR2 reads ANQGSEA. Trimming cost V 2 bases and J 7 bases, with 8 bases left between them. The CDR3 protein is CSVELQVGELFF. DNA for the CDR3: TGCAGCGTTGAACTACAGGTCGGGGAGCTGTTTTTT.

The rearrangement uses TRBV25-1 and TRBJ1-6; TRBD1 is a possible D gene (5 bases). V was pared by 3 bases and J by 14 bases, with 14 bases between. This CDR3 region has 13 residues. The V gene's germline CDR1 is MGHDK and CDR2 SYGVNS. The CDR3 nucleotides read TGTGCCAGCAGTGAGGGACCTCGGGGGACCCTCCACTTT. The encoded protein is CASSEGPRGTLHF.

This clone was seen just once. The chain uses TRBV18 and TRBJ1-2, with 9 nucleotides matching TRBD1. This CDR3 is 15 amino acids long. Per the germline V gene, CDR1 is KGHSH and CDR2 is LQKENI. The V segment lost 4 bases and the J segment 2 bases; nucleotides outside the gene matches: 5. The CDR3 sequence is CASSQGQGRNYGYTF. CDR3 sequence (DNA): TGTGCCAGCTCACAGGGACAGGGTAGGAACTATGGCTACACCTTC.

V and J are TRBV5-1 and TRBJ1-1, with D uncertain. V was cut by 3 bases and J by 5 bases, with 14 bases left in between. The CDR3 consists of 14 residues. CDR1 is SGHRS and CDR2 is YFSETQ in the germline V gene. CDR3 loop: CASSWEVLGTEAFF. The CDR3 DNA reads TGCGCCAGCAGCTGGGAGGTCCTTGGGACTGAAGCTTTCTTT.

On this clone: Other DNA sequences in this sample translate to the same CDR3. The V call is TRBV7-3, the J call TRBJ1-1; the match to TRBD1 covers 8 bases. This CDR3 spans 13 amino acids. Germline-derived CDR1 and CDR2 are SGHTA and FQGTGA. The V and J ends lost 5 bases and 4 bases, in that order; junction bases with no gene match: 3. Here the CDR3 DNA reads TGTGCCAGCAGCCTCACAGGGGGCACTGAAGCTTTCTTT. Residues: CASSLTGGTEAFF. The whole variable domain, filled in from reference TRBV7-3 and TRBJ1-1, reads GAGVSQTPSNKVTEKGKYVELRCDPISGHTALYWYRQSLGQGPEFLIYFQGTGAADDSGLPNDRFFAVRPEGSVSTLKIQRTERGDSAVYLCASSLTGGTEAFFGQGTRLTVV.

The chain has TRBV2 and TRBJ1-3, with D hard to call. The CDR3 runs to 13 residues. The ends were cut back, 7 bases at V and 3 bases at J, with 10 bases in the middle. Germline lookup yields CDR1 SNHLY and CDR2 FYNNEI. DNA of the CDR3: TGTGCCAGCAAGAAGCTTGGTGGAAACACCATATATTTT. Amino acids: CASKKLGGNTIYF.

The sample holds one count of this clone. The V and J genes are TRBV7-2 and TRBJ2-7, with 10 bases matching TRBD2. The CDR3 has 16 amino acids. J was trimmed by 5 bases and V by 2 bases; bases with no gene match: 9. In germline, CDR1 is SGHTA, CDR2 FQGNSA. The CDR3, as DNA: TGTGCCAGCAGCTTATTGCCTAGCGGGAGCATGGACGAGCAGTACTTC. Amino acid sequence: CASSLLPSGSMDEQYF.

This rearrangement joins TRBV5-6 to TRBJ1-1; 8 nucleotides agree with TRBD1. The CDR3 contains 15 residues. The germline V gene encodes CDR1 SGHDT and CDR2 YYEEEE. After removal of 4 bases from V and 4 bases from J, the junction contained 9 bases not matched to a gene. CDR3 nucleotide sequence: TGTGCCAGCAGCCGATGGACAGGGAAGGGCACTGAAGCTTTCTTT. It yields the protein CASSRWTGKGTEAFF.

The gene calls are TRBV2 and TRBJ2-4; TRBD1 matches at 7 bases. Germline lookup yields CDR1 SNHLY and CDR2 FYNNEI. The CDR3 covers 18 residues. J lost 1 base, V lost 6 bases, and 15 bases had no gene match. The CDR3 is CASRKQGILSFAKNIQYF. Written as DNA, the CDR3 is TGTGCCAGCAGAAAACAGGGGATCCTTTCCTTTGCCAAAAACATTCAGTACTTC.

The rearrangement joins TRBV15 to TRBJ2-3; 11 nucleotides match TRBD2. There are 17 residues in the CDR3. Germline CDR1 and CDR2: LNHNV and YYDKDF (reference sequence). The V segment lost 2 bases and the J segment 2 bases; nucleotides outside the gene matches: 6. CDR3 DNA: TGTGCCACCAGCAGACAGCTAGCGGGGGGAGCCACAGATACGCAGTATTTT. This translates into CATSRQLAGGATDTQYF.

J is TRBJ1-2 and V is TRBV7-9; 9 bases are shared with TRBD1. The junction had 5 bases not matched to a gene; V was cut back by 0 bases and J by 3 bases. The CDR3 totals 16 residues. Per germline, CDR1 SEHNR and CDR2 FQNEAQ (reference sequence). The CDR3 region is CASSLATGQGHYGYTF. CDR3 DNA: TGTGCCAGCAGCTTAGCGACGGGACAGGGACACTATGGCTACACCTTC.